This TCR beta chain was captured in a study of T cell responses to AZD1222 COVID-19 vaccine. This table comes from immunoSEQ multiplex PCR, and its TCRdb copy is limited to in-frame clones, with some not included. The sample lists over 100,000 clones, 85% occurring once. Broader study findings: Donors were largely white British and mainly female; clonal diversity was possibly underestimated. Seropositive status at baseline applied to only five to seven AZD1222 recipients. Of spike-specific TCRs, nearly half reportedly target regions left unmutated in variants.

About this clone: The antigen is undetermined.

The CDR3 has 15 amino acids. The V gene's germline CDR1 is SGHVS and CDR2 FQNEAQ. V gave up 4 bases and J gave up 7 bases; unmatched junction bases: 7. The receptor comes from an adult who received the MenACWY meningococcal vaccine as a control. Sequencing used peripheral blood, obtained 28 days after the second dose of the MenACWY control vaccine. The rearrangement links TRBV7-8 to TRBJ1-4; 9 bases align to TRBD1. The CDR3 bases are TGTGCCAGCAGCTCAACGACAGGGGGTAGTGAAAAACTGTTTTTT. The encoded protein is CASSSTTGGSEKLFF.